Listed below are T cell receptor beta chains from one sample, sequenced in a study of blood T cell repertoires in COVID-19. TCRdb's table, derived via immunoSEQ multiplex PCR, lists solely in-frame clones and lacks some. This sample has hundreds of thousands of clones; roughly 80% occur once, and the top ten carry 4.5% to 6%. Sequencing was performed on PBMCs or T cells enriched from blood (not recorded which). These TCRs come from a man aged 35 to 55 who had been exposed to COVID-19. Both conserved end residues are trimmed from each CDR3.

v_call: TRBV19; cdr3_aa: ASSIDRGSAASTDTQY
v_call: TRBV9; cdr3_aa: ASSVDPSQPQH
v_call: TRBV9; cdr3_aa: ASSVDQAGRENEQF
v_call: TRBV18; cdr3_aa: ASSPSGRGLLSNQPQH
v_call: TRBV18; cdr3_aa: ASSRTSGGEQY
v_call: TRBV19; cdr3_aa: ASSRWGYSNQPQH
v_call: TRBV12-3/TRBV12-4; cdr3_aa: ASSLTRGWEQY
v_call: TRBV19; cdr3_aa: ASSIEWAGWGEKLF
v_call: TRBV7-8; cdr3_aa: ASSPWGGTYEQY
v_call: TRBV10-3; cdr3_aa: AITSPLTEGNYGYT
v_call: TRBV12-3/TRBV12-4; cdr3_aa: ASSRDMDTQY
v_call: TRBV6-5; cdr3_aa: ASKFSGVEKLF
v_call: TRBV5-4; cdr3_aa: ASSLGASSGNTIY
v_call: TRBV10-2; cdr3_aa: ASRSVAGGRNTGELF
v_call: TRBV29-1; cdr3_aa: SAGQGYTEAF
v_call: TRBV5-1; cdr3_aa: ASSYSQSLYTEAF
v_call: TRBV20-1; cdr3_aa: SASSSERISYNEQF
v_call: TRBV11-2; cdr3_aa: ASSSEWDRGAF
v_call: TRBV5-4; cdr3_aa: ASAPAGVYEQY
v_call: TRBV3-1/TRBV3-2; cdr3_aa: ASSHRGVGVLT
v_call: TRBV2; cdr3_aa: ASTLLNSRGYT
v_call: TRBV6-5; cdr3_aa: ASSTTSGRADEQF
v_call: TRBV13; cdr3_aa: ASSQRDSNGYT
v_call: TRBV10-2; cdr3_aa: ASSSGGRNGELF
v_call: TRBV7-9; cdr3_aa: ASSLSLTDTQY
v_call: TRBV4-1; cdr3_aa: ASSQETNPFYEQY
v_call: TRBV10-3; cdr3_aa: AISDSNPGVIIYEQY
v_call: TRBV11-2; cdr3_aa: ASSSLAGASGEQY
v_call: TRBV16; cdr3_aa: ASRGLVSAGLAGAYTQY
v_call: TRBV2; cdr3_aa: ASSHRTSGKV
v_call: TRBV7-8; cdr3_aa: ASSPLRNPQAQPQH
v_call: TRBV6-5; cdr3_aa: ASSQPGSQETQY
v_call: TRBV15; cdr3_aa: ATSRGRRPPLVEQY
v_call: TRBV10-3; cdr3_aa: AISESKLRRDTEAF
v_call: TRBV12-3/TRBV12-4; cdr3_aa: ASSPTYNSPLH
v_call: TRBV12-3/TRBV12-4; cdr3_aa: ASSFGSRLGYT
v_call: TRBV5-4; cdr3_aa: ASSPRGGMAGASGNTIY
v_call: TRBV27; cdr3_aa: ASSQIREVSPQPQH
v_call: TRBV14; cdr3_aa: ASNSFWTEAF
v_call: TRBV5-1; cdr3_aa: ASRGDGTGELF
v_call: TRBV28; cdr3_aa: ASSSPGRGSYEQY
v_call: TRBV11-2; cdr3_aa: ASSLGLADYNEQF
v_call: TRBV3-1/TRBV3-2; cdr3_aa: ASSQSFRQNIQY
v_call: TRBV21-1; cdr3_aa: ASSKGEVRQDPEAF
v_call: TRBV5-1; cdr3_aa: ASTLEAQGGDEQF